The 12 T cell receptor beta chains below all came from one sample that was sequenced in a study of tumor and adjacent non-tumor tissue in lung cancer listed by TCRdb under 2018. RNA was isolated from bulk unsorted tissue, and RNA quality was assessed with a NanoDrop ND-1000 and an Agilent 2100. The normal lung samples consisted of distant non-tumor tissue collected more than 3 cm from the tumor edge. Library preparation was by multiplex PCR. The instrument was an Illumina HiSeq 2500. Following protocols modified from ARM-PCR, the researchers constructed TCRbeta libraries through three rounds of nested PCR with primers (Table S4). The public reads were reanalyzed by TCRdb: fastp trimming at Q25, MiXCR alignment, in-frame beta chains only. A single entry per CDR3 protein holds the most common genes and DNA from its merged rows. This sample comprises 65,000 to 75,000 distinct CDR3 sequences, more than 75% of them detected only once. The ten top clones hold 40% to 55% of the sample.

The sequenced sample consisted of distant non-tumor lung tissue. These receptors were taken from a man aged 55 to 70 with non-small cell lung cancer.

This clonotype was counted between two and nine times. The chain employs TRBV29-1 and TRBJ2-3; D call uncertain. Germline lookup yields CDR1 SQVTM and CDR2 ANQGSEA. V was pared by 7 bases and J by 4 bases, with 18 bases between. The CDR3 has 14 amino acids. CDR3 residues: CSARSVLGADTQYF. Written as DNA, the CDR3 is TGCAGCGCCCGCTCGGTTCTAGGTGCAGATACGCAGTATTTT.

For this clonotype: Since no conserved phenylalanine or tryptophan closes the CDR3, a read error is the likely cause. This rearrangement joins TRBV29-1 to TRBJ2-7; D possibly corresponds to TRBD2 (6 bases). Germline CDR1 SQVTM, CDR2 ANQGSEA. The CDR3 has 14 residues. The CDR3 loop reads CSVESGPRGNEQYL. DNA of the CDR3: TGCAGTGTTGAGTCTGGACCACGGGGGAACGAGCAGTACCTC.

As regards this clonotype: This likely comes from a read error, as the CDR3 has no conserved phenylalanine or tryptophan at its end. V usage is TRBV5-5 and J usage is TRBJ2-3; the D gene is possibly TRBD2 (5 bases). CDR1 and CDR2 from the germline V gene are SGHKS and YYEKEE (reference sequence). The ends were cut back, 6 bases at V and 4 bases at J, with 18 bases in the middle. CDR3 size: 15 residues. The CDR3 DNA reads TGTGCCAGCAACGGGTGGGGAGAGCGACCAGATACGCAGTATCTT. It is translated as CASNGWGERPDTQYL.

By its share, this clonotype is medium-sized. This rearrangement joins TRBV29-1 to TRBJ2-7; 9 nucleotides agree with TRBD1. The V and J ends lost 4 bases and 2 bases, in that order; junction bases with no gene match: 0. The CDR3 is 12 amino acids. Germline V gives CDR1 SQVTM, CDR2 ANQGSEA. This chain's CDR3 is CSVGTGAYEQYF. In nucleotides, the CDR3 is TGCAGCGTTGGGACAGGGGCCTACGAGCAGTACTTC.

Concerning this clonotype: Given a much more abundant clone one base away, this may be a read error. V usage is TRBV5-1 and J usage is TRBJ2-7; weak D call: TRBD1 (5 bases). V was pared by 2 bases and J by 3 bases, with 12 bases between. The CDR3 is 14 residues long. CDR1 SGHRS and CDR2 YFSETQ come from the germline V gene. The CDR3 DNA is TGCGCCAGCAGCTTAAAGTGGGGCGGCTACGAGCAGTACTTC. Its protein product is CASSLKWGGYEQYF.

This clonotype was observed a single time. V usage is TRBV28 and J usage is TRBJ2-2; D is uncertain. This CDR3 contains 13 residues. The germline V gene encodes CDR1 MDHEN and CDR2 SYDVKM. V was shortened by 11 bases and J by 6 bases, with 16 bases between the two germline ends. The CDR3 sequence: CAGSSNEAGELFF. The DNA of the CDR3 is TGTGCCGGTAGTTCGAATGAGGCCGGGGAGCTGTTTTTT.

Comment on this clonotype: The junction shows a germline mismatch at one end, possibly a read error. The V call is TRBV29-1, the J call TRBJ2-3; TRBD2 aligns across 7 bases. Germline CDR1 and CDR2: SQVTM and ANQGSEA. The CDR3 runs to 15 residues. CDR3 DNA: TGTAGCATTGTTAGGTCTAGCGGCTTCACAGATACGCAGTATTTT. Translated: CSIVRSSGFTDTQYF.

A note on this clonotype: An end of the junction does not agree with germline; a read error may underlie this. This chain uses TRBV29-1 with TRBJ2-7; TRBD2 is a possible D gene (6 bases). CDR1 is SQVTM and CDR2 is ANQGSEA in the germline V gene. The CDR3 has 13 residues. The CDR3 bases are TGCAGCGTTGTGCGGGACGGCTCCTACGAGAAGCACTTC. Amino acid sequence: CSVVRDGSYEKHF.

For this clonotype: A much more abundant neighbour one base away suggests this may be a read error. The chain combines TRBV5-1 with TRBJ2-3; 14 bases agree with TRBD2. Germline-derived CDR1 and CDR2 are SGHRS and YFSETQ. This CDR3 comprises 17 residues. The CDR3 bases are TGCGCCAGCAGCTTGTATGGGACTAGCGGGAGAATAGATACGCGGTATTTT. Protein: CASSLYGTSGRIDTRYF.

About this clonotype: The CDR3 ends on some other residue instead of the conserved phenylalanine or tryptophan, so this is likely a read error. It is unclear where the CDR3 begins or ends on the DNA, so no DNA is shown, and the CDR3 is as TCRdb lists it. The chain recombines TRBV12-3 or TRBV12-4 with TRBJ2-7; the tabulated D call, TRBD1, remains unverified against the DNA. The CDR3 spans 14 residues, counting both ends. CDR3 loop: CASSPGTWGLEQYL.

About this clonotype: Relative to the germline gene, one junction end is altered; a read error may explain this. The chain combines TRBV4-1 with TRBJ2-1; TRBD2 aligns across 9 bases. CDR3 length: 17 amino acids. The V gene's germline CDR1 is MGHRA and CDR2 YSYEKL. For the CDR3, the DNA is TGCACCAGCAGCCAAGATCGAGCTAGCGGGACCTTTGATGAGCAGTTCTTC. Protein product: CTSSQDRASGTFDEQFF.

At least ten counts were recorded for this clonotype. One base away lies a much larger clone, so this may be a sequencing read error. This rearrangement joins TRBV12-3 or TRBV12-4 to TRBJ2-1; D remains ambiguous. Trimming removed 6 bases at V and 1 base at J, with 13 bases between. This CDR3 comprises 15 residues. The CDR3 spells CASRPGRPSYNEQFF. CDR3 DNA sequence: TGTGCCAGCAGGCCTGGGCGGCCTTCCTACAATGAGCAGTTCTTC.